The present entry profiles one TCR beta chain with its context. The sample belongs to a study of Ad26.COV2.S vaccination and SARS-CoV-2 variants. The CDR3 consists of 13 residues. Trimming removed 6 bases from V and 8 bases from J; junction bases left unmatched: 2. Germline V gene data show CDR1 as MNHEY and CDR2 as SMNVEV (reference sequence). Here immunoSEQ multiplex PCR was the method, and the copy in TCRdb shows in-frame clones only, minus some. The profile shows about 440,000 clones, around 88% of them singletons. The treatment: about 20 received Ad26.COV2.S at low or high dose, single or two shots; roughly five received placebo; per-sample allocation not given. Specimen acquisition occurred on day 63 following the initial vaccine or placebo injection.

The genes are TRBV27 and TRBJ2-1; the match to TRBD2 covers 12 bases. This sequence originates from a person between 18 and 65 years old who received the Ad26.COV2.S COVID-19 vaccine or a placebo. The sample here was peripheral blood, taken in a trial of Ad26.COV2.S vaccine versus placebo. CDR3 nucleotide sequence: TGTGCCAGCAGACTAGCGGGAGGCGATGAGCAGTTCTTC. This encodes CASRLAGGDEQFF.